These 15 T cell receptor beta chains share one sample of origin, sequenced in a study of sequential checkpoint blockade in melanoma. TCRdb keeps only in-frame clones here, not all; method: immunoSEQ multiplex PCR. This sample yields around 10,000 clones, of which approximately 30% are seen a single time; approximately 22% belongs to the top ten. The treatment was: randomized to nivolumab then ipilimumab (arm A) or the reverse (arm B). The sequenced sample was tumor tissue (inferred from file names), obtained from a patient given nivolumab and ipilimumab in sequence. These TCRs come from a human donor with melanoma.

This clone was counted a few times. The chain has TRBV7-6 and TRBJ1-2, with D unclear. The CDR3 covers 17 residues. Trimming pared 5 bases from V and 4 bases from J, leaving 23 bases between. Germline V gene data show CDR1 as SGHVS and CDR2 as FNYEAQ. The CDR3 here is CASSQDGGVDFVYGYTF. The CDR3, as DNA: TGTGCCAGCAGCCAAGATGGCGGGGTCGACTTTGTCTATGGCTACACCTTC.

This clone has more than one count but fewer than ten. The chain combines TRBV12-2 with TRBJ1-6. TRBV12-2 is a documented pseudogene. The CDR3 totals 16 residues. The CDR3 protein is CAINSTLQSYNSPLHF. Here the CDR3 DNA reads TGTGCCATCAACTCGACGCTCCAGAGTTATAATTCACCCCTCCACTTT.

The genes are TRBV9 and TRBJ1-2, with no clear D. Trimming removed 5 bases from V and 8 bases from J, with 16 bases in between. The V gene's germline CDR1 is SGDLS and CDR2 YYNGEE. The CDR3 has 13 amino acids. Here the CDR3 DNA reads TGTGCCAGCAGTGAAGCAGAAGGTTGGGGCTACACCTTC. Translated, it gives CASSEAEGWGYTF.

This clone occurred many times. The rearrangement links TRBV4-1 to TRBJ2-5; tentative D call: TRBD1 (6 bases). There are 13 residues in the CDR3. Germline loops: CDR1 MGHRA, CDR2 YSYEKL. V lost 2 bases and J 4 bases, leaving 8 bases between the germline ends. The CDR3 sequence: CASSQPGAETQYF. The CDR3 nucleotides are TGCGCCAGCAGCCAACCAGGGGCAGAGACCCAGTACTTC.

This clone appeared a few times. The chain employs TRBV23-1 and TRBJ2-1; 7 bases are shared with TRBD1. TRBV23-1 is filed as an ORF, its function uncertain. Germline trimming cut 6 bases from V and 2 bases from J; bases unmatched to any gene: 13. The CDR3 is 17 amino acids. The CDR3 DNA reads as TGCGCCAGCAGCTTACCGCTGACAGGGAGTACCTACAATGAGCAGTTCTTC. Its translation is CASSLPLTGSTYNEQFF.

A few counts support this clone. The chain couples TRBV6-8 to TRBJ1-3; D unclear. This CDR3 is built from 12 residues. Trimming shortened V by 0 bases and J by 7 bases, and 4 bases separated the two germline ends. CDR1 is MNHGY and CDR2 is SAAAGT in the germline V gene. CDR3 residues: CASSYSGNTIYF. CDR3 bases: TGTGCCAGCAGTTACTCAGGGAACACCATATATTTT.

This clone was seen only once. The V and J genes are TRBV18 and TRBJ1-5; no clear D. The germline CDR1 and CDR2 sequences are KGHSH and LQKENI. CDR3 length: 13 residues. Trimming shortened V by 2 bases and J by 4 bases, and 6 bases separated the two germline ends. The CDR3 DNA follows: TGTGCCAGCTCACCAGGGGTTAATCAGCCCCAGCATTTT. Translated: CASSPGVNQPQHF.

There are many counts of this clone. CDR3 bases: TGTGCCAGCATAAGGGACAGGGCTAGCGCTGAAGCTTTCTTT. Protein product: CASIRDRASAEAFF. The chain joins TRBV11-3 to TRBJ1-1, with 9 bases lining up with TRBD1. The CDR3 is made up of 14 amino acids. V shed 7 bases, J shed 6 bases, and the junction held 9 bases outside the gene matches. From germline, CDR1 is SGHNT and CDR2 YENEEA.

This clone turned up a few times. The chain is built from TRBV2 and TRBJ2-7; unclear D gene. This CDR3 has 14 residues. CDR1 and CDR2 (germline): SNHLY, FYNNEI. V lost 4 bases and J 0 bases, leaving 10 bases between the germline ends. The CDR3 bases are TGTGCCAGCAGTGCCTCCGCCCTCTCCTACGAGCAGTACTTC. Protein: CASSASALSYEQYF. The full variable domain, rest sourced from reference TRBV2 and TRBJ2-7, is EPEVTQTPSHQVTQMGQEVILRCVPISNHLYFYWYRQILGQKVEFLVSFYNNEISEKSEIFDDQFSVERPDGSNFTLKIRSTKLEDSAMYFCASSASALSYEQYFGPGTRLTVT.

V gene TRBV5-1 combines with J gene TRBJ1-5; D unclear. Trimming pared 1 base from V and 4 bases from J, leaving 9 bases between. Germline loops: CDR1 SGHRS, CDR2 YFSETQ. The CDR3 is made up of 14 amino acids. The CDR3 region is CASSLLGRNQPQHF. CDR3 nucleotides: TGCGCCAGCAGCTTGTTGGGAAGGAATCAGCCCCAGCATTTT.

The J gene is TRBJ2-2, the V gene TRBV28, with 7 bases fitting TRBD2. The length of the CDR3 is 16 residues. Germline-derived CDR1 and CDR2 are MDHEN and SYDVKM. V lost 3 bases and J lost 4; bases outside the gene matches: 8. The CDR3: CASSLGGAGITGELFF. In DNA form, the CDR3 reads TGTGCCAGCAGTTTGGGAGGAGCGGGGATCACCGGGGAGCTGTTTTTT. The whole variable domain, remainder taken from reference TRBV28 and TRBJ2-2, is DVKVTQSSRYLVKRTGEKVFLECVQDMDHENMFWYRQDPGLGLRLIYFSYDVKMKEKGDIPEGYSVSREKKERFSLILESASTNQTSMYLCASSLGGAGITGELFFGEGSRLTVL.

The CDR3 nucleotides read TGCGCCAGCAGTGACGTCCCTAGCACAGATACGCAGTATTTT. This encodes CASSDVPSTDTQYF. The chain joins TRBV10-1 to TRBJ2-3; D gene uncertain. The V gene lost 3 bases and the J gene lost 0 bases, with 7 bases spanning the gap. The CDR3 loop spans 14 amino acids. The germline gives CDR1 WNHNN, CDR2 SYGVQD (reference sequence).

The CDR3 spells CASSVDRDLYGANVLTF. As DNA, the CDR3 is TGTGCCAGTAGTGTTGACAGGGATCTATATGGGGCCAACGTCCTGACTTTC. J is TRBJ2-6 and V is TRBV19; 7 bases align to TRBD1. In germline, CDR1 is LNHDA, CDR2 SQIVND (reference sequence). Germline trimming cut 5 bases from V and 3 bases from J; bases unmatched to any gene: 10. The CDR3 covers 17 residues.

This clone appeared a few times. V is TRBV7-6 and J is TRBJ2-3, with TRBD2 matching over 8 bases. The CDR3 consists of 15 residues. Germline CDR1 is SGHVS and CDR2 is FNYEAQ. V was pared by 2 bases and J by 2 bases, with 3 bases of the junction left unmatched. CDR3 bases: TGTGCCAGCAGCTTACTAGCGGGTCTCACAGATACGCAGTATTTT. As protein: CASSLLAGLTDTQYF.

Only a few counts were recorded for this clone. This chain joins TRBV28 and TRBJ2-3; no clear D. V was pared by 5 bases and J by 4 bases, with 7 bases between. Germline loops: CDR1 MDHEN, CDR2 SYDVKM. The CDR3 spans 12 residues. The chain's CDR3 is CASSAAADTQYF. CDR3 bases: TGTGCCAGCAGTGCAGCCGCAGATACGCAGTATTTT.